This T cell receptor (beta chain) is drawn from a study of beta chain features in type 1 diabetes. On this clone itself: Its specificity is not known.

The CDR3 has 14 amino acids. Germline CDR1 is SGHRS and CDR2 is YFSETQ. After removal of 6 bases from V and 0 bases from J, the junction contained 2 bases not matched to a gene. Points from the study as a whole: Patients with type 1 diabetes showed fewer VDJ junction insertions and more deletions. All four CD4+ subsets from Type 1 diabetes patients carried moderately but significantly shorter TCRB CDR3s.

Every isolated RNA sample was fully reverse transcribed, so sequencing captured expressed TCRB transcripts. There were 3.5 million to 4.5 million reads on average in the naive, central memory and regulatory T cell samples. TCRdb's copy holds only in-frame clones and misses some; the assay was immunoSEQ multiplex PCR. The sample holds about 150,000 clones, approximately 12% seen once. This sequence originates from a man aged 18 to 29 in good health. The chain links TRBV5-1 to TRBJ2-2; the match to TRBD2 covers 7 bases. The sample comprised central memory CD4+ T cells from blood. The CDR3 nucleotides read TGCGCCAGCAAGCGGGATGCGAACACCGGGGAGCTGTTTTTT. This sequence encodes CASKRDANTGELFF.